This TCR beta chain was sequenced during a study of cytomegalovirus exposure and HLA in healthy donors. Whole-study results and caveats: Rare TCR sequences dominated, though some public TCRs recurred in many donors. Researchers catalogued under 200 TCR beta chains as cytomegalovirus-associated. Later analysis demonstrated an association between a missense DCLRE1C variant and TCR beta V- and J-gene trimming.

The ends were cut back, 3 bases at V and 9 bases at J, with 16 bases in the middle. CDR1 and CDR2 from the germline V gene are SGDLS and YYNGEE. This CDR3 comprises 14 residues. Notes on this clone: Its matching antigen is unknown.

The PCR used 60 Vbeta and 13 Jbeta primers. Using immunoSEQ multiplex PCR, the repertoire was profiled, and TCRdb retains in-frame clones only, with some absent. The sample lists about 200,000 clones; 75% to 80% were seen once. Healthy bone marrow donors made up the donor group. V gene TRBV9 combines with J gene TRBJ2-1; tentatively, D is TRBD1 (6 bases). This sequence originates from a man aged 18-30 years in good health and CMV-seronegative. The source material was PBMCs. The chain's CDR3 is CASSARQETSEQFF. CDR3 in DNA: TGTGCCAGCAGCGCCCGACAGGAAACTAGTGAGCAGTTCTTC.